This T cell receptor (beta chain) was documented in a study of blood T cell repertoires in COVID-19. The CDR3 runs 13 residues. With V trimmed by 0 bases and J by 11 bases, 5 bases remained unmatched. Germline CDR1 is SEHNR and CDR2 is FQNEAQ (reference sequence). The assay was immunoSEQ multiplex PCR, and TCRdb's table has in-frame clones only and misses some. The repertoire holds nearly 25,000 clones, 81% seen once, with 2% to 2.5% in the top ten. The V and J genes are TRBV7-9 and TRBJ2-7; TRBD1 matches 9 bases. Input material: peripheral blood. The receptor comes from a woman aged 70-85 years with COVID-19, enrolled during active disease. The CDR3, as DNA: TGTGCCAGCAGCTTAGCTGGAGGGGACAGGGAGTACTTC. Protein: CASSLAGGDREYF.